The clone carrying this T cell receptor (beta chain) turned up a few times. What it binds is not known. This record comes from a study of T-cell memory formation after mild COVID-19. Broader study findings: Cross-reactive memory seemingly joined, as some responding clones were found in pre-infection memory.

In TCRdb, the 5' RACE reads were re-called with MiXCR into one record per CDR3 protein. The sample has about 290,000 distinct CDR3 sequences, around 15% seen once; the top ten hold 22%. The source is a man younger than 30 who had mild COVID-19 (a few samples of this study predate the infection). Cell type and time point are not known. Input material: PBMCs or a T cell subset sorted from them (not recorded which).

DNA for the CDR3: TGTGCCACCAGTGCCCCGGGACAGTTTGGCTACACCTTC. Amino acids: CATSAPGQFGYTF. The genes are TRBV24-1 and TRBJ1-2, with 7 bases fitting TRBD1. The germline V gene encodes CDR1 KGHDR and CDR2 SFDVKD. Germline trimming cut 5 bases from V and 7 bases from J; bases unmatched to any gene: 6. The CDR3 is made up of 13 amino acids.